One sample yielded the 28 T cell receptor beta chains listed below, sequenced in a study of T cells after yellow fever vaccination. Each CDR3 protein is one row after TCRdb ran MiXCR on the 5' RACE reads. Of 200,000 to 250,000 distinct CDR3 sequences listed, approximately 3% are singletons. The sample here was CD4+ T cells sorted from PBMCs, taken 10 days after the yellow fever booster vaccination. All receptors come from a man younger than 35 who received the YFV17D yellow fever vaccine.

This clonotype has just a few counts. The V and J genes are TRBV4-3 and TRBJ1-2; 7 bases map to TRBD1. CDR1 LGHNA and CDR2 YSLEER come from the germline V gene. The CDR3 runs 19 residues. V lost 0 bases, J lost 0 bases, and 13 bases stayed unmatched. Here the CDR3 reads CASSQDLPRPGQTNYGYTF. DNA for the CDR3: TGCGCCAGCAGCCAAGATCTTCCGCGTCCGGGACAGACTAACTATGGCTACACCTTC.

This sequence joins TRBV2 and TRBJ2-5; the D is unclear. This CDR3 region has 9 residues. Between the trimmed V and J ends, which lost 8 bases and 6 bases, there was a span of 4 bases. CDR1 is SNHLY and CDR2 is FYNNEI in the germline V gene. The CDR3 bases are TGTGCCAGCGGGCAGACCCAGTACTTC. Amino acids: CASGQTQYF.

The sample holds a few counts of this clonotype. The V gene is TRBV7-9, the J gene TRBJ1-4; D remains unclear. V was trimmed by 3 bases and J by 7 bases, leaving 3 bases between them. Germline V lookup: CDR1 SEHNR, CDR2 FQNEAQ (reference sequence). This CDR3 has 11 amino acids. The CDR3 protein is CASSFSEKLFF. CDR3 nucleotide sequence: TGTGCCAGCAGCTTTAGTGAAAAACTGTTTTTT.

This clonotype was seen a few times. This chain joins TRBV30 and TRBJ2-2; TRBD1 might be the D (6 bases). CDR3 size: 15 residues. V was cut by 7 bases and J by 2 bases, with 17 bases left in between. Germline V gene lookup returns CDR1 GTSNPN and CDR2 SVGIG (reference sequence). CDR3 coding DNA: TGTGCCTACCAAGAAGGGGACACCAACACCGGGGAGCTGTTTTTT. As protein: CAYQEGDTNTGELFF.

There are many counts of this clonotype. The chain links TRBV5-1 to TRBJ2-1; no definite D call. The CDR3 consists of 15 residues. V lost 1 base to trimming and J lost 6 bases, with 14 bases between them. CDR1 is SGHRS and CDR2 is YFSETQ in the germline V gene. CDR3 protein: CASSLFRSLSNEQFF. The CDR3 DNA follows: TGCGCCAGCAGCTTGTTCAGGTCGTTGTCCAATGAGCAGTTCTTC.

This clonotype was counted many times. The genes are TRBV9 and TRBJ1-5; no definite D call. V shed 3 bases and J shed 2 bases, with 9 bases lying between them. Per germline, CDR1 SGDLS and CDR2 YYNGEE. This CDR3 has 14 amino acids. The CDR3 protein is CASSESWGNQPQHF. Written as DNA, the CDR3 is TGTGCCAGCAGCGAGTCCTGGGGCAATCAGCCCCAGCATTTT.

This clonotype was seen only a few times. This chain joins TRBV20-1 and TRBJ2-1; 8 bases are shared with TRBD2. This CDR3 has 14 residues. J gave up 3 bases and V 3 bases, and 4 bases lay outside the gene matches. Germline values: CDR1 DFQATT, CDR2 SNEGSKA (reference sequence). The CDR3 bases are TGCAGTGCTAGTTTCACTAGCGGCTACAATGAGCAGTTCTTC. Encoded protein: CSASFTSGYNEQFF.

This clonotype turned up a few times. The chain employs TRBV30 and TRBJ1-2; D uncertain. Trimming pared 2 bases from V and 6 bases from J, leaving 7 bases between. The CDR3 runs to 11 residues. Germline CDR1 reads GTSNPN; CDR2 reads SVGIG (reference sequence). CDR3 in amino acids: CAWSPGDGYTF. The CDR3 region has the DNA TGTGCCTGGAGTCCAGGTGATGGCTACACCTTC.

This clonotype was counted many times. J is TRBJ2-1 and V is TRBV24-1; D possibly corresponds to TRBD2 (6 bases). Trimming stripped 2 bases from V and 2 bases from J, with 9 bases between. This CDR3 is built from 15 residues. Germline V CDR1 and CDR2: KGHDR, SFDVKD. CDR3 DNA sequence: TGTGCCACCAGTGATTCGACTAGGGCCTACAATGAGCAGTTCTTC. It translates to CATSDSTRAYNEQFF.

The V gene is TRBV4-2, the J gene TRBJ2-2; 8 positions match TRBD2. Trimming at V came to 2 bases and at J to 5 bases, leaving 4 bases not matched to a gene. The CDR3 consists of 15 residues. Germline values: CDR1 LGHNA, CDR2 YNFKEQ. The CDR3 nucleotides are TGTGCCAGCAGCCAACTAGCGGGTATTACCGGGGAGCTGTTTTTT. It translates to CASSQLAGITGELFF.

There are a few counts of this clonotype. The V and J genes are TRBV18 and TRBJ1-1; D gene uncertain. Trimming removed 5 bases at V and 3 bases at J, with 10 bases between. The germline CDR1 and CDR2 sequences are KGHSH and LQKENI. CDR3 length: 13 amino acids. The CDR3 DNA reads TGTGCCAGCTCAGGGAGGGAGGACACTGAAGCTTTCTTT. This gives the protein CASSGREDTEAFF.

The chain joins TRBV6-2 or TRBV6-3 to TRBJ2-1; TRBD1 matches 9 bases. The J segment lost 2 bases and the V segment lost 6 bases, leaving 5 bases of the junction unmatched. The CDR3 length is 15 residues. The germline V gene encodes CDR1 MNHEY and CDR2 SVGEGT. CDR3 nucleotides: TGTGCCAGCAGCCCGGACAGGGGCCCCTACAATGAGCAGTTCTTC. Its protein product is CASSPDRGPYNEQFF.

This clonotype came up a few times. J is TRBJ2-7 and V is TRBV11-2; 13 bases align to TRBD2. Per the germline V gene, CDR1 is SGHAT and CDR2 is FQNNGV. This CDR3 comprises 16 residues. V shed 4 bases, J shed 10 bases, and the junction held 13 bases outside the gene matches. The CDR3 bases are TGTGCCAGCAGCTCGACCTCCGGGACTAGCGGGGAGAATCAGTACTTC. Its protein product is CASSSTSGTSGENQYF.

Many counts were recorded for this clonotype. V is TRBV11-2 and J is TRBJ2-1, with 11 bases aligning to TRBD2. Germline values: CDR1 SGHAT, CDR2 FQNNGV. The CDR3 is 19 residues long. V lost 1 base to trimming and J lost 8 bases; unmatched junction nucleotides: 16. The DNA for the CDR3 is TGTGCCAGCAGCTTAGTTGCTAGCGGGGGGCCGCTTAGATCGGATGAGCAGTTCTTC. Encoded protein: CASSLVASGGPLRSDEQFF.

The table lists this clonotype with many counts. The chain joins TRBV28 to TRBJ1-2; D is uncertain. The CDR3 runs 13 residues. Germline V lookup: CDR1 MDHEN, CDR2 SYDVKM. Trimming stripped 1 base from V and 6 bases from J, with 9 bases between. The CDR3 DNA reads as TGTGCCAGCAGTTTATCGAATGCGGATGGCTACACCTTC. This translates into CASSLSNADGYTF.

This clonotype has ten or more counts. The CDR3 coding sequence is TGCGCCAGCAGCTTGCAGCCGATCACCGGGGAGCTGTTTTTT. Translation: CASSLQPITGELFF. This chain uses TRBV5-1 with TRBJ2-2; no firm D call. Trimming cost V 1 base and J 4 bases, with 8 bases left between them. The CDR3 totals 14 residues. Germline V gene sequence: CDR1 SGHRS, CDR2 YFSETQ. Looking up the rest from reference TRBV5-1 and TRBJ2-2 gives the full variable domain: KAGVTQTPRYLIKTRGQQVTLSCSPISGHRSVSWYQQTPGQGLQFLFEYFSETQRNKGNFPGRFSGRQFSNSRSEMNVSTLELGDSALYLCASSLQPITGELFFGEGSRLTVL.

This clonotype was picked up a small number of times. This chain uses TRBV6-5 with TRBJ2-5; TRBD1 aligns across 8 bases. J lost 2 bases, V lost 4 bases, and 3 bases had no gene match. The CDR3 is 14 amino acids. Germline CDR1 and CDR2: MNHEY and SVGAGI. This CDR3 is CASSSWTGQETQYF. The CDR3 DNA reads TGTGCCAGCAGTTCTTGGACAGGGCAAGAGACCCAGTACTTC.

This clonotype was observed at least ten times. The chain links TRBV25-1 to TRBJ1-5, with D perhaps TRBD1 (6 bases). From germline, CDR1 is MGHDK and CDR2 SYGVNS. V was clipped by 6 bases and J by 5 bases, with 20 bases between them. The CDR3 length is 16 residues. The DNA of the CDR3 is TGTGCCAGCAGCCCAGGGGCCTGGCCCCCCCATCAGCCCCAGCATTTT. It is translated as CASSPGAWPPHQPQHF.

This clonotype has at least ten counts. The chain recombines TRBV7-2 with TRBJ2-7; no firm D call. Germline V lookup: CDR1 SGHTA, CDR2 FQGNSA. Trimming removed 7 bases at V and 3 bases at J, with 13 bases between. The CDR3 has 13 residues. The CDR3 is CASTSPPVYEQYF. The CDR3 bases are TGTGCCAGCACCAGCCCCCCAGTCTACGAGCAGTACTTC.

This clonotype was observed at least ten times. The chain employs TRBV5-1 and TRBJ1-1; TRBD1 matches at 9 bases. This CDR3 is 15 amino acids long. Unmatched junction bases numbered 9, after V lost 4 bases and J lost 5 bases. In germline, CDR1 is SGHRS, CDR2 YFSETQ. The chain's CDR3 is CASSPRTGARTEAFF. The CDR3 DNA is TGCGCCAGCAGCCCACGGACAGGGGCGAGGACTGAAGCTTTCTTT.

This clonotype came up many times. This chain uses TRBV5-1 with TRBJ1-1; 10 bases line up with TRBD1. Germline CDR1 and CDR2: SGHRS and YFSETQ. After removal of 1 base from V and 3 bases from J, the junction contained 3 bases not matched to a gene. The CDR3 spans 15 residues. Here the CDR3 DNA reads TGCGCCAGCAGCTTGATGGGGACAGGGGACACTGAAGCTTTCTTT. Residues: CASSLMGTGDTEAFF.

In its sample, this clonotype was seen many times. The chain combines TRBV7-9 with TRBJ2-2; D might be TRBD2 (5 bases). The CDR3 covers 13 residues. The germline V gene encodes CDR1 SEHNR and CDR2 FQNEAQ (reference sequence). Trimming left V 5 bases short and J 5 bases short, with 9 bases between. The CDR3 is CASSPTGTGELFF. The CDR3 DNA is TGTGCCAGCAGCCCCACGGGGACCGGGGAGCTGTTTTTT.

As to this clonotype: A read error may explain this, as a much larger clone is one base away. The rearrangement links TRBV7-8 to TRBJ1-2; 7 nucleotides align to TRBD1. CDR1 SGHVS and CDR2 FQNEAQ come from the germline V gene. This CDR3 has 14 residues. The CDR3 reads CASSPRDSSYGYNF. The CDR3 nucleotides are TGTGCCAGCAGCCCCCGGGACAGCAGCTATGGCTACAACTTC. The full variable domain, its missing parts supplied by reference TRBV7-8 and TRBJ1-2, is GAGVSQSPRYKVAKRGQDVALRCDPISGHVSLFWYQQALGQGPEFLTYFQNEAQLDKSGLPSDRFFAERPEGSVSTLKIQRTQQEDSAVYLCASSPRDSSYGYNFGSGTRLTVV.

This clonotype was seen a handful of times. CDR3 sequence reads: CASSKGQAPFGYTF. The DNA for the CDR3 is TGTGCCAGCAGCAAGGGACAAGCGCCCTTTGGCTACACCTTC. The gene calls are TRBV5-4 and TRBJ1-2, with D perhaps TRBD1 (6 bases). The CDR3 covers 14 residues. Germline CDR1 is SGHNT and CDR2 is YYREEE (reference sequence). The ends were cut back, 4 bases at V and 7 bases at J, with 17 bases in the middle.

V gene TRBV5-6 combines with J gene TRBJ2-5; 8 bases align to TRBD2. The ends lost 4 bases at V and 3 bases at J; junction bases unmatched: 5. Germline loops: CDR1 SGHDT, CDR2 YYEEEE. This CDR3 spans 14 amino acids. CDR3: CASSGAGVKETQYF. The CDR3 bases are TGTGCCAGCAGCGGAGCGGGGGTAAAAGAGACCCAGTACTTC.

J is TRBJ1-2 and V is TRBV6-1; D unresolved. The CDR3 has 14 amino acids. Germline values: CDR1 MNHNS, CDR2 SASEGT. With 8 bases removed from V and 7 bases from J, the gap between germline ends came to 20 bases. The CDR3 sequence is CASELGQIVGGYTF. Written as DNA, the CDR3 is TGTGCCAGCGAGCTGGGTCAGATTGTGGGTGGCTACACCTTC.

The V call is TRBV5-1, the J call TRBJ1-1, with D hard to call. The CDR3 is 17 amino acids. The V end was cut by 0 bases, the J end by 0 bases, with 15 bases between. In germline, CDR1 is SGHRS, CDR2 YFSETQ. CDR3 protein: CASSLGVSRAMNTEAFF. CDR3 DNA: TGCGCCAGCAGCTTGGGTGTCTCCCGAGCCATGAACACTGAAGCTTTCTTT.

This clonotype has more than one count but fewer than ten. The chain links TRBV2 to TRBJ2-1, with D possibly TRBD2 on 6 matching bases. Germline V lookup: CDR1 SNHLY, CDR2 FYNNEI. Trimming pared 6 bases from V and 4 bases from J, leaving 19 bases between. This CDR3 contains 16 residues. The CDR3 spells CASRGDWSSPYNEQFF. CDR3 nucleotides: TGTGCCAGCAGGGGGGACTGGTCCTCCCCTTACAATGAGCAGTTCTTC.